This T cell receptor beta chain is drawn from a study of radiation and T cells in renal cell carcinoma (dated by TCRdb to 2018 to 2020). Looking at the study overall: TCR beta sequencing covered 50 to 55 samples in total, comprising roughly 25 tumors and approximately 27 peripheral blood samples. In the 53 samples combined, around 3.7 million unique CDR3 nucleotide sequences were found, encoding some 2,500,000 unique CDR3 amino acid sequences. The final blood draw was performed at 4 weeks after radiation, at the same time as nephrectomy.

V sheds 4 bases and J sheds 13 bases, leaving 16 bases between their ends. The germline V gene (reference sequence) specifies GTSNPN as CDR1 and SVGIG as CDR2. The CDR3, cysteine through phenylalanine, is 11 amino acids long. Just the 33-base CDR3 DNA is kept, in frame starting at base 1. In light of the paper, this sample's time point label describes: blood 4 weeks post-SBRT, at nephrectomy. The sample's treatment or condition label, decoded: 15 Gy SBRT to primary tumor, nephrectomy 4 weeks later. Samples came from a clinical trial, in which primary renal cell carcinomas received 15 Gy stereotactic body radiation therapy followed by nephrectomy 4 weeks later. To follow tumor-enriched clonotypes, serial peripheral blood was collected from radiation-treated patients at baseline and at 2 weeks and 4 weeks after SBRT. Renal cell carcinoma with clear cell pathology was present in all patients. The QIAamp DNA Blood Mini Kit (Qiagen) was used to prepare genomic DNA for TCR sequencing. Samples were included in the analyses only if all quality control checks were passed.

TCR beta libraries were generated from genomic DNA with the immunoSEQ kit, following the manufacturer's recommendations. For library preparation, a first multiplex PCR was performed with proprietary primers, followed by a second PCR in which unique barcodes were added, and bead cleanups were performed after each round. Each sample batch included a kit-provided positive control reaction and a negative control reaction. The final libraries were assessed on an Agilent 4200 TapeStation D1000 ScreenTape, pooled by volume, and quantified by qPCR. Sequencing was performed on an Illumina NextSeq500 with a MidOutput 150-cycle cartridge, and 156 Read1 and 15 Index1 cycles were run with kit custom primers. The pooled library was loaded at approximately 1.1 pM with a roughly 20% PhiX control spike-in. From the authors' description of their analysis: The vendor-processed data were analyzed in R, and a clonotype was defined as all T cells that share the same CDR3 nucleotide sequence. In the clone abundance analyses, frequencies in each sample were normalized to that sample's 10,000 most abundant clones. Public T cell clones, which averaged fewer than five per sample, were excluded before analysis. An abundance difference of at least 32-fold between compartments was the criterion for calling clonotypes tumor-enriched or baseline blood-enriched. Clonotypes expanded or contracted between blood time points were identified with a beta-binomial differential abundance model. Tumor-blood repertoire similarity was measured with the Baroni-Urbani and Buser coefficient, and group comparisons used two-tailed Wilcoxon tests in R. TCRdb re-hosts the immuneACCESS table, in-frame sequences only. Its copies lack some clones; in the studies checked, an unresolved V gene accounts for under half of them, and the cause for the rest is not known. D and trimming were read from the DNA, whereas the V and J calls and clone size are those reported in that table. Across this sample there are fewer than 200,000 clones, with about 88% seen only once. The ten largest clones represent around 11% of the sample.

Here is what the overall study found, with its caveats: Changes in the blood repertoire were not tracked past 4 weeks after treatment. Because no pretreatment tumor biopsies were available, whether clonotypes were present in the tumor at baseline could not be determined. With a single-armed trial design, the study had no way to address how radiation dose or scheduling affects the TCR repertoire. An increase in top tumor clonotypes in blood was observed from baseline to 2 weeks post-radiation, followed by contraction by 4 weeks, which was taken to suggest transient expansion of tumor-resident clones.

Comments on this clone: What antigen it recognizes has not been identified. Per-base quality was not reported, and no clone a single base away is much larger than it.

The chain links TRBV30 with TRBJ1-1, with the D gene call left open. The specimen was blood, collected from a patient whose treatment included radiotherapy and nephrectomy. This clonotype was sampled from a woman in her forties or fifties with renal cell carcinoma. In nucleotides, the sequence is TGTGCCTGGACTTCAAACCGACGAGGTTTCTTT. This translates into CAWTSNRRGFF.